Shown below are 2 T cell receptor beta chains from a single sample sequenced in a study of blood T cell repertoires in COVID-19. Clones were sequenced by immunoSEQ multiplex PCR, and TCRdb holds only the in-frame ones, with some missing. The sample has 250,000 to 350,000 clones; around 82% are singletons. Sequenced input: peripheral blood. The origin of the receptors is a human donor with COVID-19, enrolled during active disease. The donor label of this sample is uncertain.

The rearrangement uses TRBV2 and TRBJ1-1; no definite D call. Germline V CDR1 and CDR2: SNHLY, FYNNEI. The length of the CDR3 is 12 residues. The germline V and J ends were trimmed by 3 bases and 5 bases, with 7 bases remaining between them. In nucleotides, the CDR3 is TGTGCCAGCAGTGATCCGAGGACTGAAGCTTTCTTT. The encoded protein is CASSDPRTEAFF.

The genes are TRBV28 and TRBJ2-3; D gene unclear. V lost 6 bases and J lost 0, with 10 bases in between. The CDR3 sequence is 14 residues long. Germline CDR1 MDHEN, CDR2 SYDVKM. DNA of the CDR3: TGTGCCAGCAGCGGTATGACTAGCACAGATACGCAGTATTTT. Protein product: CASSGMTSTDTQYF.